A single sample is the source of the 29 T cell receptor beta chains below, sequenced in a study of blood T cells in healthy people across ages. The second PCR ran roughly 6 to 11 cycles with a sample-barcoded 5' primer and J-beta primers. TCRdb processed the 5' RACE reads anew with MiXCR; each CDR3 protein has one entry. In the table there are about 640,000 distinct CDR3 sequences, 45% to 65% of which are singletons. The sample taken for sequencing was blood. The receptors were gathered from a man in his sixties in good health.

The rearrangement uses TRBV2 and TRBJ2-5; TRBD2 matches 10 bases. V trimming: 7 bases; J trimming: 11 bases; junction bases outside the gene matches: 16. The CDR3 totals 15 residues. Germline loops: CDR1 SNHLY, CDR2 FYNNEI. This CDR3 reads CASTRAGGPDNEQYF. The DNA for the CDR3 is TGTGCCAGCACTAGAGCGGGGGGGCCGGACAATGAGCAGTACTTC. Full variable domain (rest looked up from reference TRBV2 and TRBJ2-5): EPEVTQTPSHQVTQMGQEVILRCVPISNHLYFYWYRQILGQKVEFLVSFYNNEISEKSEIFDDQFSVERPDGSNFTLKIRSTKLEDSAMYFCASTRAGGPDNEQYFGPGTRLLVL.

This clonotype was seen once. This chain links TRBV5-1 with TRBJ1-4, with D perhaps TRBD1 (5 bases). The CDR3 contains 16 residues. Trimming removed 4 bases from V and 0 bases from J, with 13 bases in between. Germline-derived CDR1 and CDR2 are SGHRS and YFSETQ. The CDR3 loop is CASSDGGVATNEKLFF. As DNA, the CDR3 is TGCGCCAGCAGCGACGGAGGGGTTGCAACTAATGAAAAACTGTTTTTT.

This clonotype was picked up a small number of times. This chain's CDR3 is CASSNLGQGNSPLHF. In nucleotides, the CDR3 is TGTGCCAGCAGTAATTTGGGGCAGGGGAATTCACCCCTCCACTTT. V and J are TRBV2 and TRBJ1-6; D might be TRBD1 (6 bases). CDR1 and CDR2 from the germline V gene are SNHLY and FYNNEI. Trimming pared 5 bases from V and 7 bases from J, leaving 15 bases between. CDR3 length equals 15 residues.

The chain combines TRBV10-3 with TRBJ1-1, with TRBD1 as a possible D gene (6 bases). This CDR3 is 13 amino acids long. The V end was cut by 6 bases, the J end by 8 bases, with 16 bases between. Per germline, CDR1 ENHRY and CDR2 SYGVKD. The CDR3 sequence: CAIRGGGGDEAFF. The CDR3, as DNA: TGTGCCATCAGGGGTGGGGGGGGCGACGAAGCTTTCTTT.

The chain joins TRBV20-1 to TRBJ2-7, with 9 positions matching TRBD2. Per germline, CDR1 DFQATT and CDR2 SNEGSKA (reference sequence). V shed 4 bases and J 2 bases; nucleotides not matched to a gene: 3. There are 13 residues in the CDR3. CDR3 in DNA: TGCAGTGCTAATAGCGGGGGTCCCTACGAGCAGTACTTC. Its translation: CSANSGGPYEQYF.

The chain carries TRBV28 and TRBJ2-7; 12 positions agree with TRBD2. Germline V lookup: CDR1 MDHEN, CDR2 SYDVKM. With V trimmed by 10 bases and J by 0 bases, 13 bases remained unmatched. The CDR3 has 17 amino acids. CDR3 sequence: CATLGTGTSGSSYEQYF. CDR3 sequence (DNA): TGTGCCACCTTAGGGACGGGGACTAGCGGGTCCTCCTACGAGCAGTACTTC. Combining the CDR3 with reference TRBV28 and TRBJ2-7 gives the whole variable domain DVKVTQSSRYLVKRTGEKVFLECVQDMDHENMFWYRQDPGLGLRLIYFSYDVKMKEKGDIPEGYSVSREKKERFSLILESASTNQTSMYLCATLGTGTSGSSYEQYFGPGTRLTVT.

The CDR3 sequence is CASSLDRGRGSYEQYF. CDR3 coding DNA: TGTGCCAGCAGTTTAGACAGGGGTAGGGGCTCCTACGAGCAGTACTTC. The V call is TRBV12-3 or TRBV12-4, the J call TRBJ2-7, with 7 bases identical to TRBD1. The ends lost 1 base at V and 0 bases at J; junction bases unmatched: 6. This CDR3 is built from 16 residues.

J is TRBJ1-1 and V is TRBV5-1, with 8 bases matching TRBD1. V lost 2 bases and J lost 4; bases outside the gene matches: 7. Germline assignment: CDR1 SGHRS and CDR2 YFSETQ. CDR3 size: 15 residues. CDR3 nucleotide sequence: TGCGCCAGCAGCTTCCCAGGGGGCGCCGGCACTGAAGCTTTCTTT. Its protein product is CASSFPGGAGTEAFF.

The V gene is TRBV21-1, the J gene TRBJ2-7. TRBV21-1 is listed as a pseudogene. This CDR3 is 12 amino acids long. As DNA, the CDR3 is TGTGCCAGCAGCAATAAGTCCTACGAGCAGTACTTC. Protein sequence: CASSNKSYEQYF.

This chain links TRBV3-1 with TRBJ1-2; 7 bases fit TRBD1. The trim removed 2 bases at V and 3 bases at J, leaving 6 bases unmatched. The germline CDR1 and CDR2 sequences are LGHDT and YNNKEL (reference sequence). The CDR3 sequence is 15 residues long. CDR3 residues: CASSQHRGAHYGYTF. DNA of the CDR3: TGTGCCAGCAGCCAACACAGGGGCGCCCACTATGGCTACACCTTC.

A remark on this clonotype: A much bigger clone sits one base away, suggesting this may be a read error. The chain is built from TRBV29-1 and TRBJ2-5; TRBD2 matches 10 bases. The trim removed 4 bases at V and 3 bases at J, leaving 8 bases unmatched. CDR1 SQVTM and CDR2 ANQGSEA come from the germline V gene. This CDR3 contains 15 residues. The CDR3 DNA follows: TGCAGCGTTGCCCCGCGGACTAGCGGTGAAGAGACCCAGTACTTC. Residues: CSVAPRTSGEETQYF.

The chain recombines TRBV4-2 with TRBJ2-1, with a tentative D call TRBD1 (6 bases). The CDR3 covers 15 residues. V was pared by 4 bases and J by 6 bases, with 16 bases between. The germline gives CDR1 LGHNA, CDR2 YNFKEQ. The CDR3, as DNA: TGTGCCAGCAGCCCTGTTAGACAGGACCGCAATGAGCAGTTCTTC. Translated: CASSPVRQDRNEQFF.

This chain joins TRBV2 and TRBJ2-3; D unresolved. The ends were cut back, 2 bases at V and 8 bases at J, with 14 bases in the middle. The CDR3 consists of 14 residues. Germline values: CDR1 SNHLY, CDR2 FYNNEI. In DNA, the CDR3 is TGTGCCAGCAGTGAAACGGTGACTTCCCCTACGCAGTATTTT. Its translation is CASSETVTSPTQYF.

This clonotype has just a few counts. The chain has TRBV12-3 or TRBV12-4 and TRBJ2-4; TRBD2 agrees at 8 bases. The CDR3 spans 13 residues. J lost 8 bases, V lost 8 bases, and 8 bases had no gene match. DNA for the CDR3: TGTGCCAGCCAACTCGGGGGGGCGGACATTCAGTACTTC. Its translation: CASQLGGADIQYF.

The rearrangement joins TRBV5-4 to TRBJ2-2, with 7 bases fitting TRBD2. V was clipped by 4 bases and J by 6 bases; unmatched bases: 6. CDR3 length equals 14 residues. CDR1 SGHNT and CDR2 YYREEE come from the germline V gene (reference sequence). The CDR3 spells CASSRGVASGELFF. The CDR3 region has the DNA TGTGCCAGCAGCCGGGGGGTAGCATCCGGGGAGCTGTTTTTT.

This clonotype occurred a few times. This chain joins TRBV20-1 and TRBJ2-3; D ambiguous. CDR1 is DFQATT and CDR2 is SNEGSKA in the germline V gene (reference sequence). With 7 bases removed from V and 0 bases from J, the gap between germline ends came to 14 bases. The CDR3 contains 14 residues. CDR3 in DNA: TGCAGTGTTTCTGTAGATGCTAGCACAGATACGCAGTATTTT. As protein: CSVSVDASTDTQYF.

This clonotype was counted between two and nine times. V gene TRBV10-3 combines with J gene TRBJ2-7, with 8 bases identical to TRBD1. This CDR3 has 12 amino acids. V gave up 7 bases and J gave up 7 bases; unmatched junction bases: 6. Germline V gene sequence: CDR1 ENHRY, CDR2 SYGVKD. DNA of the CDR3: TGTGCCATCATGTCAGGGGGCGGAGAGCAGTACTTC. Its translation: CAIMSGGGEQYF.

The rearrangement uses TRBV7-9 and TRBJ2-3; D not resolved. CDR3 length equals 12 residues. V gave up 5 bases and J gave up 5 bases, with 8 bases separating them. Germline lookup yields CDR1 SEHNR and CDR2 FQNEAQ (reference sequence). The CDR3 region is CASSTVRDTQYF. CDR3 bases: TGTGCCAGCAGCACGGTTCGAGATACGCAGTATTTT.

This chain uses TRBV6-6 with TRBJ1-2, with a weak D call TRBD1 (5 bases). Trimming cost V 6 bases and J 2 bases, with 13 bases left between them. CDR1 and CDR2 (germline): MNHNY, SVGAGI (reference sequence). The CDR3 is 14 residues long. The CDR3 loop reads CASSPPPGNYGYTF. CDR3 DNA sequence: TGTGCCAGCAGCCCCCCACCAGGGAACTATGGCTACACCTTC.

This chain links TRBV29-1 with TRBJ1-4; possible D gene TRBD1, 6 bases. CDR1 is SQVTM, CDR2 ANQGSEA, per germline. V was pared by 3 bases and J by 10 bases, with 15 bases between. The CDR3 totals 13 residues. CDR3 residues: CSVEVSGGGKLFF. DNA of the CDR3: TGCAGCGTTGAGGTCAGCGGGGGCGGAAAACTGTTTTTT. The full variable domain, completed using reference TRBV29-1 and TRBJ1-4, is SAVISQKPSRDICQRGTSLTIQCQVDSQVTMMFWYRQQPGQSLTLIATANQGSEATYESGFVIDKFPISRPNLTFSTLTVSNMSPEDSSIYLCSVEVSGGGKLFFGSGTQLSVL.

This clonotype showed up just a few times. This chain uses TRBV5-1 with TRBJ2-7; D possibly corresponds to TRBD2 (6 bases). The germline gives CDR1 SGHRS, CDR2 YFSETQ. Deletions cut 5 bases from V and 0 bases from J, with 12 bases between. The CDR3 is 14 residues long. CDR3 nucleotides: TGCGCCAGCAGGCCCTCGACTAGCTCCTACGAGCAGTACTTC. Translation gives CASRPSTSSYEQYF.

The DNA for the CDR3 is TGTGCCAGCAGCTTCGACAGAACCTACAATGAGCAGTTCTTC. Residues: CASSFDRTYNEQFF. The chain couples TRBV7-2 to TRBJ2-1; tentatively, D is TRBD1 (5 bases). Germline V gene lookup returns CDR1 SGHTA and CDR2 FQGNSA. CDR3 length equals 14 residues. Trimming stripped 3 bases from V and 2 bases from J, with 8 bases between. Using reference TRBV7-2 and TRBJ2-1 for the parts outside the CDR3, the full variable domain is GAGVSQSPSNKVTEKGKDVELRCDPISGHTALYWYRQSLGQGLEFLIYFQGNSAPDKSGLPSDRFSAERTGGSVSTLTIQRTQQEDSAVYLCASSFDRTYNEQFFGPGTRLTVL.

This clonotype was detected many times. This could be a read error, since a much larger clone is one nucleotide away. The chain carries TRBV7-2 and TRBJ2-5, with 7 bases fitting TRBD2. The junction had 8 bases not matched to a gene; V was cut back by 5 bases and J by 5 bases. This CDR3 is 14 amino acids long. Germline-derived CDR1 and CDR2 are SGHTA and FQGNSA. The CDR3 loop is CASSVRRGGETQYF. The CDR3 DNA reads TGTGCCAGCAGCGTAAGGCGGGGAGGGGAGACCCAGTACTTC.

This clonotype appeared a few times. The rearrangement links TRBV3-1 to TRBJ2-1; TRBD2 matches at 10 bases. Germline V lookup: CDR1 LGHDT, CDR2 YNNKEL (reference sequence). Trimming removed 1 base from V and 11 bases from J; junction bases left unmatched: 8. This CDR3 contains 15 residues. As DNA, the CDR3 is TGTGCCAGCAGCCAAGGCGGTTTTAGCGGGGGGCAGCAGTTCTTC. Its protein product is CASSQGGFSGGQQFF.

Only a few counts were recorded for this clonotype. The DNA of the CDR3 is TGCAGCGTTCCTCTGGGACAGGGATTTTACTATGGCTACACCTTC. This translates into CSVPLGQGFYYGYTF. This sequence joins TRBV29-1 and TRBJ1-2; 9 positions agree with TRBD1. Per the germline V gene, CDR1 is SQVTM and CDR2 is ANQGSEA. Losses at the gene ends were 5 bases for V and 3 bases for J; bases not matched to a gene: 10. CDR3 length: 15 amino acids. The whole variable domain, remainder taken from reference TRBV29-1 and TRBJ1-2, is SAVISQKPSRDICQRGTSLTIQCQVDSQVTMMFWYRQQPGQSLTLIATANQGSEATYESGFVIDKFPISRPNLTFSTLTVSNMSPEDSSIYLCSVPLGQGFYYGYTFGSGTRLTVV.

This clonotype turned up a few times. The chain has TRBV27 and TRBJ2-5, with D possibly being TRBD1 or TRBD2 (5 bases each). CDR3 length: 14 amino acids. The V end lost 5 bases, the J end lost 0 bases, and 10 bases lay between the germline ends. Germline CDR1 and CDR2: MNHEY and SMNVEV (reference sequence). This CDR3 reads CASSLRDDQETQYF. In DNA form, the CDR3 reads TGTGCCAGCAGTCTCCGGGACGACCAAGAGACCCAGTACTTC.

V is TRBV5-1 and J is TRBJ2-1, with D uncertain. The ends were cut back, 0 bases at V and 1 base at J, with 14 bases in the middle. The CDR3 loop spans 17 amino acids. CDR1 and CDR2 from the germline V gene are SGHRS and YFSETQ. The chain's CDR3 is CASSLGLVRISYNEQFF. The CDR3 DNA reads as TGCGCCAGCAGCTTGGGACTCGTAAGGATTTCCTACAATGAGCAGTTCTTC.

The chain carries TRBV20-1 and TRBJ2-7; TRBD1 matches 9 bases. Germline V CDR1 and CDR2: DFQATT, SNEGSKA (reference sequence). Trimming at V came to 3 bases and at J to 7 bases, leaving 22 bases not matched to a gene. The CDR3 totals 18 residues. The chain's CDR3 is CSASGGTGTGLSYNEQYF. The CDR3 region has the DNA TGCAGTGCTAGTGGGGGAACCGGGACAGGGTTGTCCTACAATGAGCAGTACTTC.

The chain has TRBV5-1 and TRBJ1-1; D call uncertain. V lost 0 bases and J lost 2, with 8 bases in between. CDR3 length: 14 residues. Germline lookup yields CDR1 SGHRS and CDR2 YFSETQ. CDR3: CASSLGEANTEAFF. CDR3 in DNA: TGCGCCAGCAGCTTGGGGGAGGCTAACACTGAAGCTTTCTTT.